A selection of T cell receptor beta chains follows, all from one sample in a study of cytomegalovirus exposure and HLA in healthy donors. Assay used: immunoSEQ multiplex PCR; TCRdb lists only in-frame clones, some missing. The table includes around 150,000 clones, approximately 87% detected once. The sample consisted of PBMCs. The receptors shown here come from a woman aged 25 to 39 in good health and CMV-seronegative. CDR3s include the opening cysteine and the closing phenylalanine or tryptophan. D genes are given only for firm matches. The listing skips clone size in some rows; elsewhere it reads once, few, many or a size class.

>.|TRBV7-2|.|TRBJ2-3
CASSLVPSDTDTQYF
TGTGCCAGCAGCTTAGTTCCGTCAGACACAGATACGCAGTATTTT
>.|TRBV28|.|TRBJ1-1
CASKASMNTEAFF
TGTGCCAGCAAAGCTAGCATGAACACTGAAGCTTTCTTT
>.|TRBV5-1|many|TRBJ1-1
CASSDRGGTEAFF
TGCGCCAGCAGCGATAGGGGGGGCACTGAAGCTTTCTTT
>TRBD1|TRBV9|.|TRBJ1-2
CASSGTGGGYTF
TGTGCCAGCAGCGGAACAGGGGGTGGCTACACCTTC
>TRBD1|TRBV7-3|.|TRBJ1-1
CASSLGLTGTEAFF
TGTGCCAGCAGCTTAGGCTTGACAGGGACTGAAGCTTTCTTT
>TRBD1|TRBV5-6|.|TRBJ1-2
CASSRGTGGGRDYGYTF
TGTGCCAGCAGCCGAGGGACAGGGGGCGGCCGTGACTATGGCTACACCTTC
>TRBD2|TRBV6-6|.|TRBJ2-1
CAIGGSYNEQFF
TGTGCCATCGGGGGGTCCTACAATGAGCAGTTCTTC
>TRBD2|TRBV28|.|TRBJ2-1
CASRQLAGTSGYNEQFF
TGTGCCAGCAGACAACTCGCTGGGACTAGCGGATACAATGAGCAGTTCTTC
>.|TRBV25-1|.|TRBJ1-1
CASSSPWAQNTEAFF
TGTGCCAGCAGCTCCCCGTGGGCCCAGAACACTGAAGCTTTCTTT
>.|TRBV5-4|.|TRBJ1-4
CASSPGFENEKLFF
TGTGCCAGCAGCCCCGGGTTCGAGAATGAAAAACTGTTTTTT
>.|TRBV7-6|once|TRBJ1-4
CASSLSQTNEKLFF
TGTGCCAGCAGCTTGAGTCAGACTAATGAAAAACTGTTTTTT
>.|TRBV4-1|once|TRBJ2-5
CASSSSEGGEIQETQYF
TGCGCCAGCAGCAGCTCAGAGGGGGGGGAGATCCAAGAGACCCAGTACTTC
>TRBD2|TRBV14|.|TRBJ2-3
CASSQEPSGGRVDTQYF
TGTGCCAGCAGCCAAGAACCGAGCGGGGGACGAGTAGATACGCAGTATTTT
>.|TRBV5-1|.|TRBJ1-4
CASSLGRAKANEKLFF
TGCGCCAGCAGCTTGGGCAGGGCCAAAGCTAATGAAAAACTGTTTTTT
>.|TRBV6-1|.|TRBJ1-6
CASIEAGANSPLHF
TGTGCCAGCATAGAGGCTGGTGCTAATTCACCCCTCCACTTT
>.|TRBV5-6|.|TRBJ1-1
CASSLGSRVDTEAFF
TGTGCCAGCAGCTTGGGATCGAGGGTTGACACTGAAGCTTTCTTT
>.|TRBV4-2|once|TRBJ2-7
CASSLRTDRSKQYF
TGTGCCAGCAGCCTCCGAACCGACAGGTCAAAGCAGTACTTC
>.|TRBV19|.|TRBJ2-1
CASRLGFEQFF
TGTGCCAGCCGTCTCGGGTTTGAGCAGTTCTTC
>.|TRBV18|.|TRBJ1-2
CASSPLDGGVSYTF
TGTGCCAGCTCACCACTCGACGGGGGCGTGAGCTACACCTTC
>.|TRBV9|.|TRBJ2-1
CASSVGAAGDSEQFF
TGTGCCAGCAGCGTAGGGGCCGCCGGTGACAGTGAGCAGTTCTTC
>.|TRBV2|few|TRBJ2-5
CASKIQETQYF
TGTGCCAGCAAGATTCAAGAGACCCAGTACTTC
>.|TRBV5-4|.|TRBJ1-2
CASSLTENYGYTF
TGTGCCAGCAGCTTAACGGAAAACTATGGCTACACCTTC
>.|TRBV7-9|.|TRBJ1-1
CASSLVGGELDTEAFF
TGTGCCAGCAGCTTAGTCGGAGGGGAGTTGGACACTGAAGCTTTCTTT
>.|TRBV9|.|TRBJ2-7
CASSPEGSPGSYEQYF
TGTGCCAGCAGCCCAGAGGGCAGTCCGGGGTCCTACGAGCAGTACTTC
>.|TRBV11-1|.|TRBJ1-2
CASSLVAGSGYTF
TGTGCCAGCAGCTTAGTGGCGGGGTCTGGCTACACCTTC
>.|TRBV9|.|TRBJ1-3
CASSVVAGPDTIYF
TGTGCCAGCAGCGTAGTGGCAGGGCCGGACACCATATATTTT
>.|TRBV4-1|.|TRBJ2-7
CASSQDLREGLLYEQYF
TGCGCCAGCAGCCAAGATTTGAGAGAGGGATTGCTCTACGAGCAGTACTTC
>.|TRBV5-6|.|TRBJ1-6
CASSFTDRRHSPLHF
TGTGCCAGCAGCTTCACAGACAGGAGACATTCACCCCTCCACTTT
>.|TRBV5-1|.|TRBJ1-2
CASSLADTNYGYTF
TGCGCCAGCAGCTTGGCGGACACAAACTATGGCTACACCTTC
>.|TRBV6-4|few|TRBJ2-3
CASSDRLSTDTQYF
TGTGCCAGCAGTGACAGGCTTAGCACAGATACGCAGTATTTT
>.|TRBV7-9|.|TRBJ2-2
CASSTKTRGAGELFF
TGTGCCAGCAGCACAAAGACCCGGGGTGCCGGGGAGCTGTTTTTT
>TRBD1|TRBV25-1|.|TRBJ1-1
CAVETGDVTEAFF
TGTGCCGTAGAGACAGGGGATGTGACTGAAGCTTTCTTT
>.|TRBV7-6|.|TRBJ2-3
CASSQTDSTDTQYF
TGTGCCAGCAGCCAGACAGATAGCACAGATACGCAGTATTTT
>.|TRBV10-3|.|TRBJ2-2
CAITAVENGELFF
TGTGCCATCACCGCGGTTGAGAACGGGGAGCTGTTTTTT
>.|TRBV5-1|.|TRBJ2-2
CASSLGNGELFF
TGCGCCAGCAGCTTGGGGAACGGGGAGCTGTTTTTT
>TRBD1|TRBV13|.|TRBJ1-2
CASSWSGTGWYGYTF
TGTGCCAGCAGCTGGTCCGGGACAGGGTGGTATGGCTACACCTTC
>TRBD2|TRBV18|.|TRBJ2-1
CASSPKGLAEGGPYNEQFF
TGTGCCAGCTCACCGAAGGGACTAGCGGAGGGGGGCCCCTACAATGAGCAGTTCTTC
>.|TRBV28|.|TRBJ2-7
CASTPSGRYEQYF
TGTGCCAGCACCCCGAGCGGGCGGTACGAGCAGTACTTC
>TRBD1|TRBV7-3|.|TRBJ1-6
CASSLQGGNSPLHF
TGTGCCAGCAGCCTGCAGGGGGGTAATTCACCCCTCCACTTT
>TRBD1|TRBV4-3|.|TRBJ1-1
CASSQAGQDSAEAFF
TGCGCCAGCAGCCAAGCGGGACAGGATTCAGCTGAAGCTTTCTTT
>.|TRBV27|.|TRBJ1-1
CASSTLQRNTEAFF
TGTGCCAGCAGCACGCTACAGCGGAACACTGAAGCTTTCTTT
>.|TRBV23-1|.|TRBJ2-2
CASTQDGATGELFF
TGCGCCAGCACTCAAGATGGAGCTACCGGGGAGCTGTTTTTT
>.|TRBV5-1|.|TRBJ1-1
CASSLNSFSTEAFF
TGCGCCAGCAGCTTGAACAGCTTCTCCACTGAAGCTTTCTTT
>TRBD2|TRBV7-8|.|TRBJ2-2
CASSYPGLAGSTGELFF
TGTGCCAGCAGCTACCCGGGACTAGCGGGATCCACCGGGGAGCTGTTTTTT
>TRBD1|TRBV9|.|TRBJ1-2
CASSANRGGYTF
TGTGCCAGCAGCGCAAACAGGGGCGGCTACACCTTC
>.|TRBV28|.|TRBJ2-7
CASSVSSDGDEQYF
TGTGCCAGCTCAGTGAGTAGCGATGGTGACGAGCAGTACTTC
>TRBD1|TRBV7-8|once|TRBJ1-5
CASSLGTGNQPQHF
TGTGCCAGCAGCCTAGGGACAGGCAATCAGCCCCAGCATTTT
>.|TRBV28|.|TRBJ2-1
CASRRVRGGEQFF
TGTGCCAGCAGACGGGTCCGCGGGGGCGAGCAGTTCTTC
>.|TRBV29-1|.|TRBJ1-1
CSPLPNTEAFF
TGCAGCCCCCTCCCCAACACTGAAGCTTTCTTT
>TRBD2|TRBV15|.|TRBJ2-7
CATSRDPLAGTYEQYF
TGTGCCACCAGCAGAGATCCGCTAGCGGGTACCTACGAGCAGTACTTC
>.|TRBV2|.|TRBJ2-5
CASSGLQETQYF
TGTGCCAGCAGCGGACTGCAAGAGACCCAGTACTTC
>.|TRBV9|.|TRBJ1-6
CASSLLDGYNSPLHF
TGTGCCAGCAGCCTGTTGGACGGGTATAATTCACCCCTCCACTTT
>TRBD1|TRBV29-1|once|TRBJ1-1
CSVQGQGITEAFF
TGCAGCGTTCAGGGACAGGGAATCACTGAAGCTTTCTTT